This TCR beta chain was observed in a study of cytomegalovirus exposure and HLA in healthy donors. This CDR3 contains 13 residues. Germline CDR1 and CDR2: SEHNR and FQNEAQ (reference sequence). V lost 0 bases to trimming and J lost 3 bases, with 5 bases between them. The protocol was immunoSEQ multiplex PCR, while the TCRdb copy is restricted to in-frame clones and leaves out a portion. The table lists approximately 150,000 clones, around 85% of them singletons. This clone occurred once. This TCR was sampled from a young man in good health and CMV-seropositive. The chain is built from TRBV7-9 and TRBJ2-5; no clear D gene. The sample taken for sequencing was PBMCs. The CDR3 DNA reads TGTGCCAGCAGCTTAGCGGCCAAAGAGACCCAGTACTTC. Translated: CASSLAAKETQYF.